Each of the 14 T cell receptor beta chains below was sequenced from the same sample in a study of vaccination effects on CD4 cells after COVID-19. Expansion with viral peptide pools was applied to antigen-specific CD4+ T cells by the ViraFEST assay prior to sequencing. Isolating CD4+ T cells followed more than eight days of culture. Vaccine recipients had no previous SARS-CoV-2 infection; their nucleocapsid antibodies were negative. These receptors' targets are unknown. Sequenced by immunoSEQ multiplex PCR; TCRdb stores in-frame clones only, minus some. Of about 24,000 clones in the sample, around 71% are singletons; the top ten hold around 13%. The source material was CD4+ T cells from PBMCs cultured with HCoV-OC43 spike peptides, sampled before COVID-19 vaccination. Noted subset: HCoV-OC43 spike overlapping peptide pool stimulation. The source is a human donor who received a COVID-19 vaccine.

There are a few counts of this clone. The V and J genes are TRBV6-1 and TRBJ1-2, with 7 bases fitting TRBD1. The CDR3 extends over 14 amino acids. Germline V gives CDR1 MNHNS, CDR2 SASEGT. V lost 5 bases to trimming and J lost 8 bases; unmatched junction nucleotides: 11. CDR3 loop: CASSSASTGYGYTF. CDR3 coding DNA: TGTGCCAGCAGTTCCGCATCGACAGGGTACGGCTACACCTTC.

The V call is TRBV6-1, the J call TRBJ1-4, with D perhaps TRBD1 (6 bases). V gave up 4 bases and J gave up 2 bases, with 17 bases separating them. The CDR3 length is 17 residues. The germline V gene has CDR1 MNHNS and CDR2 SASEGT. The CDR3 spells CASSARRQVGTNEKLFF. Here the CDR3 DNA reads TGTGCCAGCAGTGCTCGGAGACAGGTTGGGACTAATGAAAAACTGTTTTTT.

The chain combines TRBV19 with TRBJ2-7; D remains ambiguous. Germline V lookup: CDR1 LNHDA, CDR2 SQIVND (reference sequence). V lost 3 bases and J 0 bases, leaving 12 bases between the germline ends. The CDR3 totals 15 residues. This CDR3 is CASSMDALGSYEQYF. The CDR3 DNA reads TGTGCCAGTAGTATGGACGCCTTGGGCTCCTACGAGCAGTACTTC.

The CDR3 region is CSVVEGFGGGTQYF. The CDR3 bases are TGCAGCGTTGTCGAAGGGTTCGGCGGGGGGACCCAGTACTTC. J is TRBJ2-5 and V is TRBV29-1; 7 bases fit TRBD2. The CDR3 has 14 amino acids. V lost 4 bases, J lost 7 bases, and 12 bases stayed unmatched. The germline V gene has CDR1 SQVTM and CDR2 ANQGSEA.

This clone was picked up one time. This sequence joins TRBV12-3 or TRBV12-4 and TRBJ2-6; unclear D gene. With 3 bases removed from V and 3 bases from J, the gap between germline ends came to 0 bases. This CDR3 is 12 amino acids long. The CDR3 nucleotides are TGTGCCAGCAGTTTTGGGGCCAACGTCCTGACTTTC. It encodes CASSFGANVLTF.

V gene TRBV19 combines with J gene TRBJ2-2, with 8 bases aligning to TRBD1. The CDR3 consists of 16 residues. Unmatched junction bases numbered 3, after V lost 3 bases and J lost 0 bases. Germline CDR1 is LNHDA and CDR2 is SQIVND (reference sequence). The CDR3 nucleotides are TGTGCCAGTAGTATCGGACAGGGTACGAACACCGGGGAGCTGTTTTTT. Protein: CASSIGQGTNTGELFF. The full variable domain, rest sourced from reference TRBV19 and TRBJ2-2, is DGGITQSPKYLFRKEGQNVTLSCEQNLNHDAMYWYRQDPGQGLRLIYYSQIVNDFQKGDIAEGYSVSREKKESFPLTVTSAQKNPTAFYLCASSIGQGTNTGELFFGEGSRLTVL.

V is TRBV21-1 and J is TRBJ2-1; TRBD2 was called by the table and not checked on the DNA. TRBV21-1 is designated a pseudogene. CDR3 length equals 15 residues. The CDR3 DNA sequence: TGTGCCAGCAGCAAAAGGAACCAGCGGGGCAATGAGCAGTTCTTC. It codes for CASSKRNQRGNEQFF.

The chain carries TRBV2 and TRBJ2-2, with TRBD2 identical over 11 bases. The CDR3 covers 16 residues. The V gene end was trimmed by 6 bases and the J gene end by 2 bases; junction bases not matched to a gene: 5. The germline V gene encodes CDR1 SNHLY and CDR2 FYNNEI. CDR3 loop: CASRGLADINTGELFF. In nucleotides, the CDR3 is TGTGCCAGCAGGGGACTAGCGGACATAAACACCGGGGAGCTGTTTTTT.

V is TRBV2 and J is TRBJ2-5; D perhaps matches TRBD2 (6 bases). Trimming removed 3 bases from V and 2 bases from J, with 13 bases in between. This CDR3 comprises 15 residues. Per the germline V gene, CDR1 is SNHLY and CDR2 is FYNNEI. This chain's CDR3 is CASSEFGSGQETQYF. The DNA for the CDR3 is TGTGCCAGCAGTGAGTTCGGGAGCGGTCAAGAGACCCAGTACTTC.

This clone has only a few counts. At the DNA level, this CDR3 is encoded by other sequences in the same sample as well. The chain carries TRBV12-3 or TRBV12-4 and TRBJ1-2; D is perhaps TRBD1 (5 bases). The CDR3 totals 13 residues. V lost 0 bases to trimming and J lost 4 bases, with 6 bases between them. Here the CDR3 reads CASSLAGPYGYTF. The CDR3 DNA sequence: TGTGCCAGCAGTTTAGCGGGACCCTATGGCTACACCTTC.

This clone has only a few counts. The chain uses TRBV5-1 and TRBJ2-2; D possibly corresponds to TRBD1 (6 bases). Trimming shortened V by 4 bases and J by 1 base, and 11 bases separated the two germline ends. The CDR3 is 15 residues long. Germline V gene data show CDR1 as SGHRS and CDR2 as YFSETQ. The CDR3 protein is CASSLGTLNTGELFF. CDR3 nucleotide sequence: TGCGCCAGCAGCCTGGGGACACTGAACACCGGGGAGCTGTTTTTT.

This sequence joins TRBV10-3 and TRBJ1-2, with 8 bases matching TRBD1. This CDR3 spans 16 amino acids. The J segment lost 2 bases and the V segment lost 0 bases, leaving 5 bases of the junction unmatched. Germline V gene data show CDR1 as ENHRY and CDR2 as SYGVKD. CDR3 loop: CAISESTDRENYGYTF. As DNA, the CDR3 is TGTGCCATCAGTGAGTCGACGGACAGGGAGAACTATGGCTACACCTTC.

This clone was seen only a few times. CDR3 bases: TGTGCCAGCAGTGAATTAGGAACCAGTGACACGCACTATGGCTACACCTTC. It codes for CASSELGTSDTHYGYTF. This sequence joins TRBV25-1 and TRBJ1-2, with D uncertain. V was shortened by 1 base and J by 3 bases, with 18 bases between the two germline ends. The CDR3 loop spans 17 amino acids. Germline CDR1 MGHDK, CDR2 SYGVNS.

The rearrangement links TRBV5-4 to TRBJ2-1, with D maybe TRBD1 (5 bases). Trimming left V 4 bases short and J 0 bases short, with 11 bases between. Germline assignment: CDR1 SGHNT and CDR2 YYREEE (reference sequence). This CDR3 is 15 amino acids long. CDR3: CASSMQGGSYNEQFF. CDR3 DNA: TGTGCCAGCAGCATGCAGGGCGGCTCCTACAATGAGCAGTTCTTC.